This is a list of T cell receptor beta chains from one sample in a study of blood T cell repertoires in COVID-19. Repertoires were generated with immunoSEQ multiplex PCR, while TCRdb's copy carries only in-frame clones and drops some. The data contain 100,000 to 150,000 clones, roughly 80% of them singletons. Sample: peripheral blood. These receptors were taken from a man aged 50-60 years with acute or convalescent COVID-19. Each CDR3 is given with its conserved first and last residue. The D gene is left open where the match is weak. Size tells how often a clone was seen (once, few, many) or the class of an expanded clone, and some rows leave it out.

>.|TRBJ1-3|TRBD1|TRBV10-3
TGTGCCATCAGGCTGACAGGGGCTGGAAACACCATATATTTT
CAIRLTGAGNTIYF
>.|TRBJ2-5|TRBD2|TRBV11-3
TGTGCCAGCAGCCGGGGGGGAACAGAACAAGAGACCCAGTACTTC
CASSRGGTEQETQYF
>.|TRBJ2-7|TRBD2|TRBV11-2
TGTGCCAGCAGCTTAGATAATGCCCGCGGGAGGTCCTACGAGCAGTACTTC
CASSLDNARGRSYEQYF
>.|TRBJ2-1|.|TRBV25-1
TGTGCCAGCAGTGTTGACAGCTCCTACAATGAGCAGTTCTTC
CASSVDSSYNEQFF
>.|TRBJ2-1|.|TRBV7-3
TGTGCCAGCAGCTTAGGTGTTCCGGGGGTGAACTTCAATGAGCAGTTCTTC
CASSLGVPGVNFNEQFF
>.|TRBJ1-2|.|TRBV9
TGTGCCAGCAGCGCATTTACAGGGTCAAGGTACACCTTC
CASSAFTGSRYTF
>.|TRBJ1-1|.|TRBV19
TGTGCCAGTAGTACGACAGAGAACACTGAAGCTTTCTTT
CASSTTENTEAFF
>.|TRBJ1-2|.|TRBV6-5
TGTGCCAGCAGTTACGTCCCACAGGGTTGGTCTGGCTACACCTTC
CASSYVPQGWSGYTF
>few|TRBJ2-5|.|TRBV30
TGTGCCTGTACCCGACAGGCCCTCCAAGAGACCCAGTACTTC
CACTRQALQETQYF
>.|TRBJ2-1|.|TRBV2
TGTGCCAGCACGGCGGGGCGGGGAGCCTACAATGAGCAGTTCTTC
CASTAGRGAYNEQFF
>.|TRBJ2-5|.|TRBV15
TGTGCCACCAGCAGAGATTCGGGGGGCTACGCGGGGACCCAGTACTTC
CATSRDSGGYAGTQYF
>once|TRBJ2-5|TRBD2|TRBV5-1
TGCGCCAGCAGCTTGGGACTAGCGGTAGCTCAAGAGACCCAGTACTTC
CASSLGLAVAQETQYF
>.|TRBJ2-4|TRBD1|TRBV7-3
TGTGCCAGCAGCTTAATGTTAGTGGGACAGGGGAAAAACATTCAGTACTTC
CASSLMLVGQGKNIQYF
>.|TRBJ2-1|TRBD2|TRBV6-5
TGTGCCAGCAGTATCTGGACTAGGAGTGAGCAGTTCTTC
CASSIWTRSEQFF
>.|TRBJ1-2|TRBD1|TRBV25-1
TGTGCCAGCAGTAACAGGGGGCTTGGCTACACCTTC
CASSNRGLGYTF
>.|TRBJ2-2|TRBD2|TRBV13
TGTGCCAGCAGCTTACTAGCGGGAGGTACCGGGGAGCTGTTTTTT
CASSLLAGGTGELFF
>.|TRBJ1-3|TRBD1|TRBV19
TGTGCCAGTAGTTCCAGGACAGGGGGATCCTCTGGAAACACCATATATTTT
CASSSRTGGSSGNTIYF
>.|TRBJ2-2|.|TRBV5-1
TGCGCCAGCAGCCCGACAGCGAACACCGGGGAGCTGTTTTTT
CASSPTANTGELFF
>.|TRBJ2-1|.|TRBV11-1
TGTGCCAGCAGCCTATATAGCTCCTACAATGAGCAGTTCTTC
CASSLYSSYNEQFF
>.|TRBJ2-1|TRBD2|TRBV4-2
TGTGCCAGCAGCCAAGATCTTTTGGGACTAGTGGGTTCAGGCAGAGAGCAGTTCTTC
CASSQDLLGLVGSGREQFF
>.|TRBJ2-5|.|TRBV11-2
TGTGCCAGCAGCTTAAGTTGGGCGAACGAACAAGAGACCCAGTACTTC
CASSLSWANEQETQYF
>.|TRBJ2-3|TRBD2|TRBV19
TGTGCCAGTAGTAAGCAACTAGCGGGGGGGCTGGTAGGCACAGATACGCAGTATTTT
CASSKQLAGGLVGTDTQYF
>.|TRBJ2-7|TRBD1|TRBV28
TGTGCCAGCAGTCCCCACGCAGGGGGCCGCTACGAGCAGTACTTC
CASSPHAGGRYEQYF
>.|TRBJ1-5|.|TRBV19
TGTGCCAGTAGAGACTTAAATCAGCCCCAGCATTTT
CASRDLNQPQHF
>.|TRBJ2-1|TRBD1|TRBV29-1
TGCAGCGTTGAAGATCTGGGTCGACAGGGTGATGAGCAGTTCTTC
CSVEDLGRQGDEQFF
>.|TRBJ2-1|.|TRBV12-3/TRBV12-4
TGTGCCAGCAGTTTCCTAGGCAATGAGCAGTTCTTC
CASSFLGNEQFF
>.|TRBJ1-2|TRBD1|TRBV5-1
TGCGCCAGCAGCTGGACAGGGGGCCCTTTAAACTATGGCTACACCTTC
CASSWTGGPLNYGYTF
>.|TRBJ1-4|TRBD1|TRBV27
TGTGCCAGCAGTTCAACTACAGGGGTTAGCGAAAAACTGTTTTTT
CASSSTTGVSEKLFF
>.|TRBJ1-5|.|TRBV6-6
TGTGCCAGCAAGGGGATTTTTGATCAGCCCCAGCATTTT
CASKGIFDQPQHF
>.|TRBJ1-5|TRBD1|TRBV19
TGTGCCAGTAGTATAGGTACAGGGGTCCTCGGGCAGCCCCAGCATTTT
CASSIGTGVLGQPQHF